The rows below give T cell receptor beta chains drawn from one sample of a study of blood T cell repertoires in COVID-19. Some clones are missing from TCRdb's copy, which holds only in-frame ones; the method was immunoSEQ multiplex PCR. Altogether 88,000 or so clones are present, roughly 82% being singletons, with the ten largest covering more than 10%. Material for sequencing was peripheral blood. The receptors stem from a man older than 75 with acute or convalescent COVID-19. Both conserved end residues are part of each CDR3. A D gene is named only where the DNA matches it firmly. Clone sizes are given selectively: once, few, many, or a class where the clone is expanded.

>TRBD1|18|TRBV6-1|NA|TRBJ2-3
TGTGCCAGCAGTGATAGCCTTGGGGGACAGGGACGACAAGATACGCAGTATTTT
CASSDSLGGQGRQDTQYF
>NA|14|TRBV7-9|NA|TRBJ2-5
TGTGCCAGCAGCCCTGGGACTCCTCAAGAGACCCAGTACTTC
CASSPGTPQETQYF
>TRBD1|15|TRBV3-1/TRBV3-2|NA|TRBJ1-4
TGTGCCAGCAGTCAGGGACAGGGAACTAATGAAAAACTGTTTTTT
CASSQGQGTNEKLFF
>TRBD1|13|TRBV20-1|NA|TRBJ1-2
TGCAGTGCTAGTAGGCAGGGGGCCTATGGCTACACCTTC
CSASRQGAYGYTF
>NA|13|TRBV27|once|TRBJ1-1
TGTGCCAGCAGTTCGGTGGTGAACACTGAAGCTTTCTTT
CASSSVVNTEAFF
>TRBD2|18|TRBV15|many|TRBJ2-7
TGTGCCACCAGCAGCAGGACTAGCGGGGGGCCACGGGGCGCCGAGCAGTACTTC
CATSSRTSGGPRGAEQYF
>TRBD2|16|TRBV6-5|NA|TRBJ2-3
TGTGCCAGCAGTTACGGGTTAGCGGGGGGCACAGATACGCAGTATTTT
CASSYGLAGGTDTQYF
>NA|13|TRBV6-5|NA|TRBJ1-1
TGTGCCAGCACTTCAGGGAGGACGACTGAAGCTTTCTTT
CASTSGRTTEAFF
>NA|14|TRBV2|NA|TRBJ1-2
TGTGCCAGCAGTGCCGGCAGGGCCTTCTATGGCTACACCTTC
CASSAGRAFYGYTF
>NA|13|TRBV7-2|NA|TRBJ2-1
TGTGCCAGCAGCTTAGGGCGGGACAATGAGCAGTTCTTC
CASSLGRDNEQFF
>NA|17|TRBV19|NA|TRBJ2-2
TGTGCCAGTAGTATAAGGTGGCAGGGCCGTTCCACCGGGGAGCTGTTTTTT
CASSIRWQGRSTGELFF
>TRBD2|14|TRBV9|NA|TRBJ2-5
TGTGCCAGCAGTCCGGGGGGGCCCCAAGAGACCCAGTACTTC
CASSPGGPQETQYF
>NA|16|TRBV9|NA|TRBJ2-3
TGTGCCAGCAGCGTAGAGAGGGCTTACCGCACAGATACGCAGTATTTT
CASSVERAYRTDTQYF
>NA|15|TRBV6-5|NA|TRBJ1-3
TGTGCCAGCAGTCCTGACGGGAACTCTGGAAACACCATATATTTT
CASSPDGNSGNTIYF
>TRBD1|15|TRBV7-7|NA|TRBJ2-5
TGTGCTAGCAGCCGAATACAGGGGGCTGGGGAGACCCAGTACTTC
CASSRIQGAGETQYF